This T cell receptor beta chain was observed in a study of T cell repertoires in cytomegalovirus infection (dated by TCRdb to about 2019). Some background on the complete study: The peptide stimulations were aimed at well-studied HLA-B-restricted epitopes as well as recently identified HLA-C-restricted CMV epitopes, whose presentation resists viral immunomodulation. Donor HLA type was relevant to the analysis, because carriage of CMV infection together with the matching HLA type was indicated by public TCR beta signatures. General conclusions and limits of the study: The ex vivo response was dominated by HLA-C-restricted CMV-specific TCR beta clonotypes, which also provided the single most frequent clonotype in two of eight donors. In both this cohort and an independent cohort of under 450 donors, the cumulative frequency of public TCR beta family members distinguished carriers of CMV infection plus the relevant HLA type.

Cut back by 6 bases and 2 bases, the V and J ends lie 13 bases apart. Including cysteine and phenylalanine, the CDR3 has 13 amino acids. The DNA shown is the 39-base CDR3, in frame from base 1. The germline V gene (reference sequence) sets CDR1 to DFQATT and CDR2 to SNEGSKA. In the case of this clonotype: Its antigen remains undetermined. No quality values exist for individual bases; no much larger clone is one base distant.

Sequencing was performed on an Illumina HiSeq 1500. TCRdb passed the public sequencing reads through fastp at Q25 and MiXCR, retaining productive beta sequences. Duplicate CDR3 protein sequences are folded into a single record with the most common DNA and genes. This sample is represented by roughly 990,000 distinct CDR3 sequences; approximately 31% of them were singletons. Jointly, the top ten make up around 15% of the sample. Explained via the paper, the treatment or condition label denotes: in vitro stimulation with specific CMV peptide epitopes to enrich CMV-specific T cells. The starting material was cultured CD8+ T cells from PBMCs, obtained from culture after CMV antigen stimulation. The clonotype was recovered from a human donor in good health (CMV status not recorded). Some clones in this sample may be carry-over from other donors' samples. Recombination linked TRBV20-1 to TRBJ1-1, with the D gene not confidently named. The nucleotide sequence reads TGCAGTGCCAAGGAGGAAATAAACACTGAAGCTTTCTTT. It codes for CSAKEEINTEAFF.